This entry features one T cell receptor beta chain sequence. Its specificity is not known. This sample was taken from a study of cytomegalovirus exposure and HLA in healthy donors. Points from the study as a whole: An ancestry cluster, one associated with Asian ancestry, reportedly showed fewer N-insertions than the 666-donor mean in a later analysis. Among the most significant clusters, several appeared linked to common viral pathogens in a later analysis.

CDR1 is MRHNA, CDR2 SNTAGT, per germline. The CDR3 runs to 15 residues. V trimming: 0 bases; J trimming: 7 bases; junction bases outside the gene matches: 5. PCR involved 60 Vbeta and 13 Jbeta primers. The data were produced by immunoSEQ multiplex PCR, yet TCRdb's version contains in-frame clones alone and is incomplete. This table holds approximately 190,000 clones, 70% to 90% found once. The chain recombines TRBV6-4 with TRBJ2-2, with 7 bases identical to TRBD1. The source is a woman aged 18-29 years in good health and CMV-seropositive. Material: PBMCs. The CDR3 region has the DNA TGTGCCAGCAGTGACTCAACAGGGGCGAGCGGGGAGCTGTTTTTT. This encodes CASSDSTGASGELFF.